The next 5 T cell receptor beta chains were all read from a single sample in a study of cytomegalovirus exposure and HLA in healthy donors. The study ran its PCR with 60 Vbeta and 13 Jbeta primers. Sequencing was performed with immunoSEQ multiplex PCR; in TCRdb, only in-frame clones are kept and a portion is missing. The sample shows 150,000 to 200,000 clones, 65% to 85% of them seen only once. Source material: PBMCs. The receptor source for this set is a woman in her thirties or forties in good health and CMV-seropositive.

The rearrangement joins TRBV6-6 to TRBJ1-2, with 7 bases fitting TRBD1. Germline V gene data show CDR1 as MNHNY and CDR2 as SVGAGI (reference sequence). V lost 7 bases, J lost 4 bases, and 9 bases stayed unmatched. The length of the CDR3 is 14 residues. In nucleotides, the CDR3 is TGTGCCAGCACCACAAGAGAGGGGGCCTATGGCTACACCTTC. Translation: CASTTREGAYGYTF.

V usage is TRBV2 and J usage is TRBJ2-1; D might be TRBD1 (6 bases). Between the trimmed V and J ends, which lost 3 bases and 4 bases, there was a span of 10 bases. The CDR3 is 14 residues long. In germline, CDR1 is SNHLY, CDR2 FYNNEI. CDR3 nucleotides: TGTGCCAGCAGTGAGGGTAGGGGGTACAATGAGCAGTTCTTC. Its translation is CASSEGRGYNEQFF. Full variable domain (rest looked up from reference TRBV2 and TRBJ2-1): EPEVTQTPSHQVTQMGQEVILRCVPISNHLYFYWYRQILGQKVEFLVSFYNNEISEKSEIFDDQFSVERPDGSNFTLKIRSTKLEDSAMYFCASSEGRGYNEQFFGPGTRLTVL.

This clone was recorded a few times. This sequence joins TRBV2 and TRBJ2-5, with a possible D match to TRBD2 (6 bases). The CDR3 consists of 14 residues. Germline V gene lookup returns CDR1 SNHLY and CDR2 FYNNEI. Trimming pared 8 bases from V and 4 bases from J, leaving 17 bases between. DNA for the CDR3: TGTGCCAGCGGGGGGACTCCACGGCTAGAGACCCAGTACTTC. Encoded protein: CASGGTPRLETQYF.

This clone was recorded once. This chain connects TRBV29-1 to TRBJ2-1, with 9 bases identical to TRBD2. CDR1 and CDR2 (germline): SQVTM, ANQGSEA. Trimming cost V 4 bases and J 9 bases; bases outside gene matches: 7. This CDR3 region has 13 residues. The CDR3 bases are TGCAGCGTTGGGCGGGGGGGCTGGGTTGAGCAGTTCTTC. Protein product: CSVGRGGWVEQFF.

The CDR3 bases are TGCAGTGCTGCAGGGGACTATGGCTACACCTTC. Encoded protein: CSAAGDYGYTF. The chain couples TRBV20-1 to TRBJ1-2; a possible D gene is TRBD1 (6 bases). Deletions cut 5 bases from V and 3 bases from J, with 7 bases between. The CDR3 is 11 amino acids. Looked up from germline, CDR1 is DFQATT and CDR2 is SNEGSKA (reference sequence).